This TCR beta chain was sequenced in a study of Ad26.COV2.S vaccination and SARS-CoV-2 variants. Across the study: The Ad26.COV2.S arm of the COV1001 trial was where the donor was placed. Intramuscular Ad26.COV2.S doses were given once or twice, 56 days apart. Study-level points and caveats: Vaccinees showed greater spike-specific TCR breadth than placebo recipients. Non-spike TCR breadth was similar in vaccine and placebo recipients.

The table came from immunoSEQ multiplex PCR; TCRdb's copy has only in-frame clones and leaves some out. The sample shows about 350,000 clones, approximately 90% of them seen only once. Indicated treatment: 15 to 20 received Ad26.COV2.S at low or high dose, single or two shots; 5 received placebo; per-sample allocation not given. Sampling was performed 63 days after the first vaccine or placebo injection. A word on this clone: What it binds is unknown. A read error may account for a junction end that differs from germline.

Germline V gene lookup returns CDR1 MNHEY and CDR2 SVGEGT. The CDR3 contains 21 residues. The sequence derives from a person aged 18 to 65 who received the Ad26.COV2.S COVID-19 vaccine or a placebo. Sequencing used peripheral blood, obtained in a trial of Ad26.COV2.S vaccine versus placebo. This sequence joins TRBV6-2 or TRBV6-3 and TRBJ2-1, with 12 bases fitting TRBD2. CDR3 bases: TGTGCCAGCAGTAACTCTAGGCCGGGACTAGCGGGCGCCGGAACTCCCAATGAGCAGTTCTTC. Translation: CASSNSRPGLAGAGTPNEQFF.